A single T cell receptor beta chain is shown here with its context. Its specificity is not known. The source of the sample is a study of identical twins. Germline values: CDR1 DFQATT, CDR2 SNEGSKA (reference sequence). The CDR3 has 16 residues. V shed 3 bases, J shed 1 base, and the junction held 7 bases outside the gene matches. cDNA molecules carried unique molecular identifiers, and template switching added a universal primer site. TCRdb recomputed calls from the 5' RACE reads with MiXCR, one row per CDR3 protein. The repertoire consists of 1.5 million to 2 million distinct CDR3 sequences, with about 30% occurring once and the leading ten covering 0.25% to 0.3%. Broader study findings: Fewer insertions characterized abundant cord blood beta clonotypes, whereas memory repertoires showed none. Researchers reported excess low generation probability among twin-shared out-of-frame alpha sequences.

The genes are TRBV20-1 and TRBJ1-5, with TRBD1 identical over 9 bases. The source of this sequence is a newborn girl in good health. The source material was cord blood. The chain's CDR3 is CSASETGGLSNQPQHF. The CDR3 DNA sequence: TGCAGTGCTAGCGAGACAGGGGGTTTGAGCAATCAGCCCCAGCATTTT.